This TCR beta chain was sequenced for a study of human T cells and chemical hapten exposure. MiXCR was run by TCRdb on the RACE reads, yielding one entry per CDR3 protein. The sample has roughly 140,000 distinct CDR3 sequences; roughly 10% are singletons. Stated time point: patch test 2, 6 weeks after DPC sensitization. The treatment denotes: therapeutic diphenylcyclopropenone sensitization with weekly scalp DPC. Germline loops: CDR1 SGHTA, CDR2 FQGTGA. V was shortened by 2 bases and J by 1 base, with 5 bases between the two germline ends. The CDR3 runs to 14 residues. This clonotype has only a few counts.

The chain has TRBV7-3 and TRBJ2-2; D not resolved. The starting material was whole blood, obtained in connection with sensitization to the hapten diphenylcyclopropenone (DPC). The sequence came from a woman between 50 and 59 years old with alopecia areata. Some clones in this sample may be carry-over from other donors' samples. The CDR3, as DNA: TGTGCCAGCAGCTTAGCGCAGAACACCGGGGAGCTGTTTTTT. This codes for CASSLAQNTGELFF.